Below are 21 T cell receptor beta chains sequenced from a single sample in a study of CD4 and CD8 cells across lung adenocarcinoma regions. TCRdb redid the calling of the PCR reads with MiXCR, one entry per CDR3 protein. The sample records tens of thousands of distinct CDR3 sequences, roughly 54% being singletons. The sample was CD8+ T cells from the center of a lung tumor. These receptor sequences come from a female donor with lung adenocarcinoma. The CD4 and CD8 labels of this study may be unreliable.

This clonotype was counted only a few times. The chain couples TRBV12-3 or TRBV12-4 to TRBJ2-5, with 9 bases that match TRBD2. The end of the DNA fits TRBJ2-7 better, so the J call may be wrong. The CDR3 extends over 14 amino acids. The CDR3 spells CASSQAIAGVEQYF. CDR3 in DNA: TGTGCCAGCAGTCAGGCGATAGCGGGGGTCGAGCAGTACTTC.

The gene calls are TRBV4-1 and TRBJ2-5, with a possible D match to TRBD2 (7 bases). CDR1 is MGHRA, CDR2 YSYEKL, per germline. The CDR3 runs 18 residues. The V and J ends lost 1 base and 4 bases respectively, with 22 bases between them. The CDR3 DNA reads as TGCGCCAGCAGCCAAGCGGGGGGCGGCGGGAGTGACCCAGAGACCCAGTACTTC. Its protein product is CASSQAGGGGSDPETQYF.

In DNA form, the CDR3 reads TGCGCCAGCAGCCAAGACTATTTCGGGGGGACTAGTAGGGGCCGAAGCACAGATACGCAGTATTTT. Protein sequence: CASSQDYFGGTSRGRSTDTQYF. The chain joins TRBV4-1 to TRBJ2-3, with 8 bases fitting TRBD2. Germline V CDR1 and CDR2: MGHRA, YSYEKL. Trimming removed 0 bases from V and 0 bases from J; junction bases left unmatched: 20. The CDR3 is made up of 22 amino acids.

This clonotype has a handful of counts. The J gene is TRBJ2-7, the V gene TRBV27, with D maybe TRBD2 (6 bases). Germline V CDR1 and CDR2: MNHEY, SMNVEV (reference sequence). Deletions cut 6 bases from V and 10 bases from J, with 19 bases between. This CDR3 comprises 13 residues. CDR3 protein: CASSVLGTPDQYF. The DNA of the CDR3 is TGTGCCAGCAGCGTCCTCGGGACTCCCGACCAGTACTTC.

The V gene is TRBV4-2, the J gene TRBJ2-1; 7 nucleotides agree with TRBD2. CDR1 and CDR2 from the germline V gene are LGHNA and YNFKEQ. There are 16 residues in the CDR3. Trimming at V came to 1 base and at J to 6 bases, leaving 9 bases not matched to a gene. This CDR3 reads CASSQAGGGGPNEQFF. CDR3 coding DNA: TGTGCCAGCAGCCAAGCGGGTGGGGGAGGGCCCAATGAGCAGTTCTTC.

The chain couples TRBV6-1 to TRBJ2-1, with 9 bases identical to TRBD1. CDR1 is MNHNS, CDR2 SASEGT, per germline. The CDR3 runs to 12 residues. The junction had 7 bases not matched to a gene; V was cut back by 5 bases and J by 14 bases. The CDR3 loop reads CASSIDRGREFF. DNA for the CDR3: TGTGCCAGCAGTATAGACAGGGGGAGGGAGTTCTTC.

V and J are TRBV5-4 and TRBJ2-5; perhaps D is TRBD1 or TRBD2 (5 bases each). This CDR3 has 14 residues. Germline loops: CDR1 SGHNT, CDR2 YYREEE (reference sequence). Trimming pared 0 bases from V and 1 base from J, leaving 7 bases between. CDR3 loop: CASSLAGTQETQYF. DNA of the CDR3: TGTGCCAGCAGCTTGGCAGGGACCCAAGAGACCCAGTACTTC.

This clonotype was picked up many times. This rearrangement joins TRBV11-2 to TRBJ1-2, with D perhaps TRBD1 (6 bases). This CDR3 is built from 14 residues. Trimming shortened V by 2 bases and J by 8 bases, and 15 bases separated the two germline ends. Germline-derived CDR1 and CDR2 are SGHAT and FQNNGV. CDR3 in amino acids: CASSLLQGRVGYTF. As DNA, the CDR3 is TGTGCCAGCAGCTTATTACAGGGAAGGGTCGGCTACACCTTC.

The chain couples TRBV6-1 to TRBJ1-1; no clear D gene. V lost 6 bases and J lost 1, with 12 bases in between. The CDR3 covers 14 residues. The germline CDR1 and CDR2 sequences are MNHNS and SASEGT. The CDR3 region is CASSSSFSNTEAFF. CDR3 nucleotides: TGTGCCAGCAGCTCAAGTTTTTCGAACACTGAAGCTTTCTTT.

This clonotype turned up a few times. The V gene is TRBV27, the J gene TRBJ2-1; 8 bases map to TRBD1. The J call may be incorrect, as the DNA end agrees better with TRBJ2-5. CDR1 is MNHEY, CDR2 SMNVEV, per germline (reference sequence). The CDR3 has 14 amino acids. The CDR3 spells CASSTQGARETQYF. The CDR3 nucleotides read TGTGCCAGCAGTACCCAGGGGGCTCGGGAGACCCAGTACTTC.

This clonotype has more than one count but fewer than ten. The gene calls are TRBV6-1 and TRBJ1-2, with 9 bases identical to TRBD1. V trimming: 6 bases; J trimming: 2 bases; junction bases outside the gene matches: 19. This CDR3 has 19 residues. CDR1 and CDR2 from the germline V gene are MNHNS and SASEGT. The CDR3 loop reads CASSRRYVGTGLDNYGYTF. The DNA for the CDR3 is TGTGCCAGCAGCCGAAGGTACGTGGGGACAGGGCTTGACAACTATGGCTACACCTTC.

This rearrangement joins TRBV6-1 to TRBJ2-5, with TRBD2 matching over 7 bases. Germline assignment: CDR1 MNHNS and CDR2 SASEGT. This CDR3 comprises 16 residues. V trimming: 8 bases; J trimming: 4 bases; junction bases outside the gene matches: 16. The CDR3 sequence is CASAEDGGGAPETQYF. CDR3 bases: TGTGCCAGCGCGGAAGACGGGGGAGGGGCCCCAGAGACCCAGTACTTC.

The table lists this clonotype with many counts. The CDR3: CASSFRGNEQFF. The CDR3 DNA reads as TGTGCCAGCAGCTTTCGGGGAAATGAGCAGTTCTTC. The rearrangement uses TRBV11-2 and TRBJ2-1, with D possibly matching TRBD2 (5 bases). CDR1 and CDR2 (germline): SGHAT, FQNNGV. V lost 3 bases and J lost 7, with 7 bases in between. The CDR3 extends over 12 amino acids.

This chain joins TRBV7-9 and TRBJ1-1; D call uncertain. Trimming took off 5 bases at V and 2 bases at J, with 15 bases between the two ends. Germline loops: CDR1 SEHNR, CDR2 FQNEAQ (reference sequence). The CDR3 contains 15 residues. CDR3 sequence reads: CASSLTGSFNTEAFF. Written as DNA, the CDR3 is TGTGCCAGCAGCCTTACGGGTTCTTTCAACACTGAAGCTTTCTTT.

This chain uses TRBV10-2 with TRBJ2-4; 8 bases are a match to TRBD2. Germline assignment: CDR1 WSHSY and CDR2 SAAADI. The CDR3 extends over 14 amino acids. CDR3 residues: CAGSESGGGDTQYF. The CDR3 DNA follows: TGCGCGGGGAGCGAAAGCGGGGGCGGGGATACCCAGTACTTC.

This clonotype has a count of ten or more. The chain links TRBV27 to TRBJ2-1; D ambiguous. Near its end, the DNA agrees better with TRBJ2-7, so the J call may be wrong. This CDR3 is built from 13 residues. Germline-derived CDR1 and CDR2 are MNHEY and SMNVEV (reference sequence). The CDR3 loop is CASGDLFTSEQYF. The DNA for the CDR3 is TGTGCCAGCGGGGATCTTTTTACGTCCGAGCAGTACTTC.

The J gene is TRBJ2-1, the V gene TRBV4-1; D possibly corresponds to TRBD2 (6 bases). There are 14 residues in the CDR3. V lost 6 bases to trimming and J lost 6 bases, with 15 bases between them. Germline CDR1 reads MGHRA; CDR2 reads YSYEKL. In nucleotides, the CDR3 is TGCGCCAGCAGATTTGGGGGGAACAGCAATGAGCAGTTCTTC. Its protein is CASRFGGNSNEQFF.

This clonotype was counted only a few times. This chain uses TRBV10-2 with TRBJ2-5; TRBD2 is a possible D gene (5 bases). Germline V gene sequence: CDR1 WSHSY, CDR2 SAAADI. Trimming cost V 3 bases and J 11 bases, with 19 bases left between them. CDR3 length: 14 amino acids. The CDR3 spells CASSDPSNLWEQYF. The CDR3 nucleotides read TGCGCCAGCAGTGACCCGTCCAACCTTTGGGAGCAGTACTTC.

This chain connects TRBV10-1 to TRBJ2-4; D tentatively fits TRBD1 or TRBD2 (5 bases each). The germline V gene has CDR1 WNHNN and CDR2 SYGVQD (reference sequence). The CDR3 has 14 amino acids. CDR3 coding DNA: TGCCCCATCTCGGGGCGGCAAGCCCCAGACACGCAGTACTTC. This translates into CPISGRQAPDTQYF.

V gene TRBV14 combines with J gene TRBJ1-1; D gene unclear. V was trimmed by 4 bases and J by 0 bases, leaving 12 bases between them. The CDR3 consists of 15 residues. Germline V CDR1 and CDR2: SGHDN, FVKESK. CDR3 sequence: CASSPPGPLNTEAFF. Here the CDR3 DNA reads TGTGCCAGCAGCCCCCCCGGACCGTTGAACACTGAAGCTTTCTTT.

Turning to this clonotype: An end of the junction does not agree with germline; a read error may underlie this. The J gene is TRBJ2-4, the V gene TRBV27; D gene ambiguous. Per germline, CDR1 MNHEY and CDR2 SMNVEV (reference sequence). This CDR3 is built from 12 residues. The CDR3 protein is CASRCAKDTQYF. The CDR3 nucleotides are TGTGCCAGCCGGTGCGCCAAAGACACGCAGTACTTT.